This passage covers 26 T cell receptor beta chains from one sample sequenced in a study of T cells in Graves' hyperthyroidism and ophthalmopathy. There were TCR beta CDR3 regions amplified from RNA transcripts. The HTBI primer set served for first-round RT-PCR of the TCR CDR3. A single record per CDR3 protein comes from TCRdb applying MiXCR to the multiplex PCR reads. The sample has about half a million distinct CDR3 sequences; roughly 15% are singletons. Sequenced sample: blood. These receptors originate from a woman aged 25-40 years with Graves' ophthalmopathy.

Ten or more counts support this clonotype. This chain uses TRBV20-1 with TRBJ2-1; D remains unclear. Germline V gene lookup returns CDR1 DFQATT and CDR2 SNEGSKA (reference sequence). V was shortened by 1 base and J by 5 bases, with 12 bases between the two germline ends. The CDR3 extends over 14 amino acids. As DNA, the CDR3 is TGCAGTGCTAGAGGCTCTAGACGGAACAATGAGCAGTTCTTC. Protein product: CSARGSRRNNEQFF.

The V call is TRBV7-9, the J call TRBJ2-3, with 9 positions matching TRBD1. V shed 11 bases and J 5 bases; nucleotides not matched to a gene: 8. The germline gives CDR1 SEHNR, CDR2 FQNEAQ (reference sequence). This CDR3 is built from 13 residues. CDR3 protein: CAVRQGVGDTQYF. The CDR3 DNA is TGTGCCGTTCGACAGGGGGTGGGAGATACGCAGTATTTT.

The V call is TRBV5-1, the J call TRBJ1-2, with TRBD1 as a possible D gene (5 bases). The CDR3 is 16 residues long. V dropped 3 bases and J dropped 7 bases, with 22 bases sitting between them. Germline values: CDR1 SGHRS, CDR2 YFSETQ. In DNA, the CDR3 is TGCGCCAGCAGCTGGGGGGGAGTTTCGGGCTTTCGTGGCTACACCTTC. Protein product: CASSWGGVSGFRGYTF.

The chain has TRBV28 and TRBJ1-5; tentative D call: TRBD1 (6 bases). The CDR3 is 15 residues long. Trimming pared 3 bases from V and 5 bases from J, leaving 14 bases between. In germline, CDR1 is MDHEN, CDR2 SYDVKM. The CDR3 loop reads CASSFAGETYQPQHF. CDR3 DNA sequence: TGTGCCAGCAGTTTTGCAGGGGAAACCTATCAGCCCCAGCATTTT.

This clonotype was seen ten or more times. This chain joins TRBV28 and TRBJ2-3, with a weak D call TRBD2 (5 bases). CDR3 length equals 15 residues. The V end was cut by 7 bases, the J end by 1 base, with 15 bases between. Germline V CDR1 and CDR2: MDHEN, SYDVKM. Here the CDR3 reads CASNPGSLGTDTQYF. DNA for the CDR3: TGTGCCAGCAACCCTGGGAGCTTGGGCACAGATACGCAGTATTTT.

The gene calls are TRBV11-2 and TRBJ2-3; 13 bases line up with TRBD2. Germline trimming cut 1 base from V and 5 bases from J; bases unmatched to any gene: 12. The germline CDR1 and CDR2 sequences are SGHAT and FQNNGV. There are 19 residues in the CDR3. The CDR3 bases are TGTGCCAGCAGCTTAGGCACTAGCGGGAGGGCCAATAGGTTAGATACGCAGTATTTT. This gives the protein CASSLGTSGRANRLDTQYF.

There are a few counts of this clonotype. The chain links TRBV20-1 to TRBJ2-7, with 14 positions matching TRBD2. Germline CDR1 DFQATT, CDR2 SNEGSKA (reference sequence). Trimming took 5 bases from V and 5 from J; bases not matched to a gene: 8. The length of the CDR3 is 15 residues. CDR3 loop: CSAGRLAGGPHEQYF. Here the CDR3 DNA reads TGCAGTGCTGGTAGACTAGCGGGAGGGCCACACGAGCAGTACTTC.

This clonotype was seen many times. The genes are TRBV11-3 and TRBJ2-3, with 9 bases that match TRBD2. This CDR3 contains 16 residues. The germline V gene encodes CDR1 SGHNT and CDR2 YENEEA. Trimming at V came to 3 bases and at J to 3 bases, leaving 7 bases not matched to a gene. The chain's CDR3 is CASSLGATSGTDTQYF. The CDR3 DNA follows: TGTGCCAGCAGCTTGGGGGCGACTAGCGGAACAGATACGCAGTATTTT.

V usage is TRBV5-4 and J usage is TRBJ2-2, with D possibly TRBD2 on 6 matching bases. The V gene lost 0 bases and the J gene lost 0 bases, with 12 bases spanning the gap. There are 17 residues in the CDR3. Germline V gene sequence: CDR1 SGHNT, CDR2 YYREEE (reference sequence). The CDR3 loop is CASSLDYGSPNTGELFF. Written as DNA, the CDR3 is TGTGCCAGCAGCTTGGATTACGGGAGCCCGAACACCGGGGAGCTGTTTTTT.

This clonotype was seen only a few times. V is TRBV4-2 and J is TRBJ2-7; TRBD1 or TRBD2 may be the D gene (5 bases each). V lost 1 base, J lost 2 bases, and 18 bases lay in between. Germline-derived CDR1 and CDR2 are LGHNA and YNFKEQ. CDR3 length: 17 residues. CDR3 nucleotides: TGTGCCAGCAGCCAAGGTCCCGGGACCGTACTCCCCTACGAGCAGTACTTC. Translating gives CASSQGPGTVLPYEQYF.

In the case of this clonotype: A read error is possible here, since a much larger clone lies one base away. This chain uses TRBV11-3 with TRBJ2-1; 11 nucleotides align to TRBD2. Looked up from germline, CDR1 is SGHNT and CDR2 is YENEEA. The trim removed 1 base at V and 9 bases at J, leaving 11 bases unmatched. The CDR3 runs to 17 residues. CDR3 sequence reads: CASSLGALAGVESEQFF. The CDR3 region has the DNA TGTGCCAGCAGCTTAGGCGCACTAGCGGGAGTAGAGAGTGAGCAGTTCTTC.

Remarks on this clonotype: Its ends do not fully match the called genes, so a read error is possible. The chain joins TRBV7-7 to TRBJ2-7, with 12 positions matching TRBD1. Looked up from germline, CDR1 is SSHAT and CDR2 is FNYEAQ (reference sequence). The CDR3 is 15 amino acids. This CDR3 reads CASSSLGTGGNEQYF. CDR3 nucleotides: TGTGCTAGCAGCTCCTTGGGGACAGGGGGCAACGAGCAGTACTTC.

This clonotype came up many times. J is TRBJ2-1 and V is TRBV12-3 or TRBV12-4; 8 nucleotides match TRBD2. The CDR3 runs 15 residues. V lost 6 bases and J lost 8; bases outside the gene matches: 12. For the CDR3, the DNA is TGTGCCAGCAGCCGACCGGGACTAGAGAGCGATGAGCAGTTCTTC. This gives the protein CASSRPGLESDEQFF.

There are many counts of this clonotype. This rearrangement joins TRBV29-1 to TRBJ2-2; D gene unclear. Germline V lookup: CDR1 SQVTM, CDR2 ANQGSEA. The CDR3 loop spans 12 amino acids. Trimming left V 6 bases short and J 4 bases short, with 9 bases between. CDR3 protein: CSVSGPTGELFF. CDR3 DNA: TGCAGCGTAAGTGGGCCCACCGGGGAGCTGTTTTTT.

This clonotype occurred many times. The rearrangement uses TRBV18 and TRBJ2-1; 8 nucleotides line up with TRBD2. In germline, CDR1 is KGHSH, CDR2 LQKENI. The CDR3 is 16 amino acids. V gave up 3 bases and J gave up 3 bases; unmatched junction bases: 7. The CDR3: CASSPLSGGGYNEQFF. The CDR3 DNA reads as TGTGCCAGCTCACCCCTCTCCGGGGGGGGCTACAATGAGCAGTTCTTC.

In this sample, this clonotype turned up many times. The chain joins TRBV5-5 to TRBJ2-2, with 7 nucleotides matching TRBD1. Germline V gene data show CDR1 as SGHKS and CDR2 as YYEKEE (reference sequence). V trimming: 4 bases; J trimming: 2 bases; junction bases outside the gene matches: 8. This CDR3 region has 16 residues. The CDR3 nucleotides read TGTGCCAGCAGCCCAGAGGGACAGAAAAACACCGGGGAGCTGTTTTTT. Its translation is CASSPEGQKNTGELFF.

The V gene is TRBV15, the J gene TRBJ1-5; no definite D call. From germline, CDR1 is LNHNV and CDR2 YYDKDF (reference sequence). This CDR3 is 16 amino acids long. V lost 3 bases to trimming and J lost 0 bases, with 12 bases between them. The CDR3 region is CATSSERDNSNQPQHF. The CDR3 DNA follows: TGTGCCACCAGCAGTGAGAGAGACAATAGCAATCAGCCCCAGCATTTT. Using reference TRBV15 and TRBJ1-5 for the parts outside the CDR3, the full variable domain is DAMVIQNPRYQVTQFGKPVTLSCSQTLNHNVMYWYQQKSSQAPKLLFHYYDKDFNNEADTPDNFQSRRPNTSFCFLDIRSPGLGDTAMYLCATSSERDNSNQPQHFGDGTRLSIL.

This clonotype was seen ten or more times. J is TRBJ2-7 and V is TRBV27; 10 bases match TRBD2. The trim removed 2 bases at V and 4 bases at J, leaving 5 bases unmatched. The CDR3 has 15 amino acids. The germline V gene has CDR1 MNHEY and CDR2 SMNVEV (reference sequence). The CDR3 DNA sequence: TGTGCCAGCAGTTTAGGGTCTAGCGGGAGTTACGAGCAGTACTTC. Its protein is CASSLGSSGSYEQYF.

In its sample, this clonotype was seen a few times. The chain combines TRBV6-1 with TRBJ1-5; 9 nucleotides agree with TRBD1. Germline values: CDR1 MNHNS, CDR2 SASEGT. Unmatched junction bases numbered 7, after V lost 7 bases and J lost 6 bases. The CDR3 is made up of 14 amino acids. CDR3 in amino acids: CASNKQGAGQPQHF. The DNA for the CDR3 is TGTGCCAGCAATAAACAGGGGGCAGGTCAGCCCCAGCATTTT.

A note on this clonotype: This sequence may be a read error, since a much larger clone differs from it by one base. J is TRBJ2-4 and V is TRBV28, with 7 bases fitting TRBD2. CDR1 and CDR2 from the germline V gene are MDHEN and SYDVKM. This CDR3 contains 13 residues. CDR3 bases: TGTGCCGGCAGTTTGGCGGGAGAGGTCATTCAGTACTTC. Protein sequence: CAGSLAGEVIQYF.

A few counts support this clonotype. The gene calls are TRBV20-1 and TRBJ2-7; a weak D match, TRBD1 (6 bases). The CDR3 has 16 residues. V dropped 1 base and J dropped 0 bases, with 16 bases sitting between them. Germline V gives CDR1 DFQATT, CDR2 SNEGSKA (reference sequence). The CDR3 DNA reads as TGCAGTGCTAGAGGGACCCGGGACACCTTCTCCTACGAGCAGTACTTC. This codes for CSARGTRDTFSYEQYF.

This clonotype was counted many times. The chain employs TRBV18 and TRBJ1-6; 8 bases fit TRBD1. Trimming at V came to 3 bases and at J to 5 bases, leaving 3 bases not matched to a gene. Per the germline V gene, CDR1 is KGHSH and CDR2 is LQKENI. The CDR3 sequence is 15 residues long. The CDR3 region has the DNA TGTGCCAGCTCACCTGGACAGGGTGATAATTCACCCCTCCACTTT. It codes for CASSPGQGDNSPLHF.

The chain uses TRBV20-1 and TRBJ1-4; D call uncertain. Trimming left V 6 bases short and J 8 bases short, with 19 bases between. The V gene's germline CDR1 is DFQATT and CDR2 SNEGSKA (reference sequence). The CDR3 extends over 14 amino acids. CDR3 amino acids: CSAPENGDWEKLFF. The CDR3 DNA reads as TGCAGTGCCCCCGAGAATGGGGATTGGGAAAAACTGTTTTTT.

There are many counts of this clonotype. As DNA, the CDR3 is TGTGCCACCAGCGGCGACAGGACCAATCAGCCCCAGCATTTT. It translates to CATSGDRTNQPQHF. The chain combines TRBV15 with TRBJ1-5, with D possibly matching TRBD1 (6 bases). V was trimmed by 5 bases and J by 3 bases, leaving 11 bases between them. Germline V gives CDR1 LNHNV, CDR2 YYDKDF (reference sequence). CDR3 length: 14 amino acids. The whole variable domain, filled in from reference TRBV15 and TRBJ1-5, reads DAMVIQNPRYQVTQFGKPVTLSCSQTLNHNVMYWYQQKSSQAPKLLFHYYDKDFNNEADTPDNFQSRRPNTSFCFLDIRSPGLGDTAMYLCATSGDRTNQPQHFGDGTRLSIL.

The genes are TRBV15 and TRBJ2-5, with 9 bases fitting TRBD2. The CDR3 contains 17 residues. The V segment lost 1 base and the J segment 1 base; nucleotides outside the gene matches: 7. Germline lookup yields CDR1 LNHNV and CDR2 YYDKDF (reference sequence). The CDR3: CATSRGKREAPQETQYF. CDR3 sequence (DNA): TGTGCCACCAGCAGAGGCAAGCGGGAGGCACCCCAAGAGACCCAGTACTTC.

There are many counts of this clonotype. The chain joins TRBV28 to TRBJ2-3; 10 bases match TRBD2. After removal of 5 bases from V and 5 bases from J, the junction contained 10 bases not matched to a gene. The CDR3 contains 16 residues. The germline V gene encodes CDR1 MDHEN and CDR2 SYDVKM. In nucleotides, the CDR3 is TGTGCCAGCAGTCCCCAAGCGGGAGGGCGGAAAGATACGCAGTATTTT. Translating it yields CASSPQAGGRKDTQYF.